This entry describes one T cell receptor beta chain. The antigen is not known. This sample was taken from a study of shared clonotypes between healthy human individuals. Naive CD8 cells were CD45RO-negative, positively selected for CCR7, excluding terminally differentiated effector memory CD45RA+ cells. Donors comprised only Caucasian adults living in Nashville, Tennessee. Per the original methods: Owing to the provision of junction-only sequences devoid of quality scores by immunoSEQ, filtering differed. Produced via immunoSEQ multiplex PCR; TCRdb's table is partial and in-frame only. D and trimming come from the DNA, and the V and J calls and clone size come from that table. Of a few million clones in the sample, just over 90% were seen once. CDR1 SGHDT and CDR2 YYEEEE come from the germline V gene. This CDR3 is 14 amino acids long. The V end was cut by 2 bases, the J end by 1 base, with 6 bases between.

The study's findings and limits: When naive CD4 clonotypes were compared across a handful of donors, around 5% were shared.

The specimen was naive CD8+ T cells from PBMCs. This sequence joins TRBV5-6 and TRBJ2-2; D is ambiguous. The clonotype comes from a man younger than 35 in good health. Some clones in this sample may be carry-over from other donors' samples. The DNA of the CDR3 is TGTGCCAGCAGCTTTGGAGTGAACACCGGGGAGCTGTTTTTT. The encoded protein is CASSFGVNTGELFF.